This is a list of T cell receptor beta chains from one sample in a study of T cells in narcolepsy. Repertoires were generated with immunoSEQ multiplex PCR, while TCRdb's copy carries only in-frame clones and drops some. The data hold 30,000 to 40,000 clones, with 70% to 85% observed a single time. The specimen was memory (CD45RA-) CD4+ T cells from blood. The receptors shown here come from a human donor in good health. Each CDR3 is given with its conserved first and last residue. A D gene is named only where the DNA matches it firmly.

>TRBV4-2|TRBD2|TRBJ2-1
CASSLTSSGGALSYNEQFF
>TRBV5-6|-|TRBJ1-3
CASSFWGSSGNTIYF
>TRBV5-1|-|TRBJ1-1
CASSWKGEGATEAFF
>TRBV2|-|TRBJ2-7
CASSITTYEQYF
>TRBV5-1|-|TRBJ1-1
CASSSPSGAAFF
>TRBV7-9|-|TRBJ1-1
CASSRGGALASTEAFF
>TRBV5-6|TRBD2|TRBJ2-3
CASSLVTGLAGVADTQYF
>TRBV11-3|-|TRBJ2-7
CASSSTGYEQYF
>TRBV18|-|TRBJ1-3
CASSGNSGNTIYF
>TRBV18|TRBD1|TRBJ1-2
CASSPLGQGPSYGYTF
>TRBV5-1|TRBD1|TRBJ1-1
CASNEGQGTEAFF
>TRBV29-1|-|TRBJ1-1
CSVVGSYPPEAFF
>TRBV28|-|TRBJ1-5
CASETVRSNQPQHF
>TRBV7-2|TRBD1|TRBJ1-3
CASSLGQPSSGNTIYF
>TRBV18|TRBD1|TRBJ1-3
CASSQTGGRGNTIYF
>TRBV5-6|-|TRBJ1-4
CASSFNLGVPNEKLFF
>TRBV9|TRBD1|TRBJ2-1
CASSEGSGQGFNEQFF
>TRBV5-8|-|TRBJ1-5
CASSRLTESQPQHF
>TRBV5-6|-|TRBJ2-7
CASSLLGITYEQYF
>TRBV5-1|-|TRBJ1-1
CASSLALHTEAFF
>TRBV29-1|TRBD1|TRBJ2-4
CSSRTGAQNIQYF
>TRBV11-3|TRBD1|TRBJ1-5
CASSLGTGGNQPQHF
>TRBV13|-|TRBJ2-7
CASSSGGEQYF
>TRBV5-1|-|TRBJ2-5
CASSLWGVFGETQYF
>TRBV9|-|TRBJ2-4
CASSSSVETGNIQYF
>TRBV19|-|TRBJ2-2
CASNPQTGTGELFF
>TRBV5-1|-|TRBJ1-1
CASSLGGYNTEAFF
>TRBV5-1|-|TRBJ1-1
CASSLDFGGILNTEAFF
>TRBV6-1|-|TRBJ2-1
CASSEQVNEQFF
>TRBV10-3|TRBD1|TRBJ2-3
CAISRDRGSTDTQYF
>TRBV15|-|TRBJ1-4
CATSRARVPNEKLFF
>TRBV9|-|TRBJ2-1
CASSVADEQFF
>TRBV7-2|-|TRBJ2-7
CASSPPVTYEQYF
>TRBV6-5|TRBD2|TRBJ2-1
CASSYRRGGEGNEQFF
>TRBV10-3|-|TRBJ1-1
CAIRGVDTEAFF
>TRBV11-2|TRBD1|TRBJ1-1
CASSSTGATMNTEAFF
>TRBV19|TRBD2|TRBJ2-3
CASTLTRASGSIHPTDTQYF
>TRBV7-2|-|TRBJ2-3
CASSYMVASTDTQYF
>TRBV18|-|TRBJ1-6
CASSPPGQNNSPLHF
>TRBV5-1|TRBD2|TRBJ2-1
CASSLRVMAGDEQFF
>TRBV7-9|-|TRBJ1-1
CASSLKGGSSNTEAFF
>TRBV6-5|TRBD1|TRBJ2-7
CASSARDRGYEQYF
>TRBV11-2|-|TRBJ2-1
CASSLDWAVNEQFF
>TRBV9|-|TRBJ2-3
CASKSGSTDTQYF